The next 4 T cell receptor beta chains were all read from a single sample in a study of neoadjuvant nivolumab and ipilimumab in lung cancer. The protocol was immunoSEQ multiplex PCR, while the TCRdb copy is restricted to in-frame clones and leaves out a portion. This sample has tens of thousands of clones, with 65% to 85% found just once. The sample in question was peripheral blood, obtained before neoadjuvant nivolumab, alone or with ipilimumab. The receptors originated from an adult with non-small cell lung cancer.

The chain combines TRBV6-1 with TRBJ1-6; 8 bases align to TRBD1. The CDR3 contains 15 residues. V dropped 8 bases and J dropped 10; count of bases not matched to a gene: 13. CDR1 is MNHNS and CDR2 is SASEGT in the germline V gene. The CDR3 DNA reads TGTGCCAGCCTGACAGGGGTGGATTCTGTCTCACCCCTCCACTTT. It specifies CASLTGVDSVSPLHF.

The V and J genes are TRBV6-5 and TRBJ2-2; TRBD2 aligns across 7 bases. The trim removed 6 bases at V and 8 bases at J, leaving 3 bases unmatched. The germline CDR1 and CDR2 sequences are MNHEY and SVGAGI. CDR3 length: 12 amino acids. CDR3 residues: CASRRGKGELFF. The CDR3 coding sequence is TGTGCCAGCAGGCGGGGGAAAGGGGAGCTGTTTTTT.

The chain is built from TRBV18 and TRBJ2-3, with 7 bases matching TRBD1. The V and J ends lost 1 base and 2 bases, in that order; junction bases with no gene match: 3. There are 15 residues in the CDR3. Germline CDR1 is KGHSH and CDR2 is LQKENI. The chain's CDR3 is CASSPQGATTDTQYF. CDR3 in DNA: TGTGCCAGCTCACCACAGGGGGCAACCACAGATACGCAGTATTTT.

This clone has only a few counts. The V gene is TRBV5-6, the J gene TRBJ2-7, with 8 bases matching TRBD1. This CDR3 has 16 residues. Looked up from germline, CDR1 is SGHDT and CDR2 is YYEEEE. The V gene end was trimmed by 6 bases and the J gene end by 5 bases; junction bases not matched to a gene: 16. In DNA, the CDR3 is TGTGCCAGCACCAATACCATAACAGGGGGTAGGAACGAGCAGTACTTC. It yields the protein CASTNTITGGRNEQYF.